The 30 T cell receptor beta chains given below trace back to one sample, sequenced in a study of tissue T cells after allogeneic stem cell transplantation. As for time point: mouse harvest day 7 after allogeneic transplant. Tail vein injection delivered 10^7 T-cell-depleted bone marrow cells and 10^6 splenic CD5+ T cells. Sequenced by immunoSEQ multiplex PCR; TCRdb stores in-frame clones only, minus some. The sample contains 8,000 to 9,000 clones, roughly 44% of which appear only once. Sequencing was done on a sample of skin. The receptors stem from a female BALB/c mouse given C57BL/6 T cells with graft-versus-host disease after an allogeneic hematopoietic cell transplant.

Note on this clone: These gene names are mouse names. Coverage ceases 1 residue before the CDR3 finishes, and the germline J gene fills in the end. The chain links TRBV5 to TRBJ2-5; D is unresolved. V lost 0 bases, J lost 2 bases, and 6 bases lay in between. The CDR3 covers 14 residues. The V gene's germline CDR1 is LGHNA and CDR2 YNLKQL (reference sequence). CDR3 bases read: TGTGCCAGCAGCCAAGAAGGGCGCCAAGACACCCAGTAC. This translates into CASSQEGRQDTQY. The full CDR3 reads CASSQEGRQDTQYF.

The table lists this clone with a few counts. The genes and germline here are from mouse. CDR3 DNA, as far as it was read: TGTGCCAGCAGCTTGGCCGGGGTCGCCTCAGAAACGCTGTAT. It yields the protein CASSLAGVASETLY. In full, the CDR3 is CASSLAGVASETLYF. The chain is built from TRBV3 and TRBJ2-3; D ambiguous. The read ends 1 residue shy of where the CDR3 ends; the end is completed using the germline J gene. Trimming removed 3 bases from V and 4 bases from J, with 14 bases in between. The CDR3 sequence is 15 residues long. Looked up from germline, CDR1 is SNHLY and CDR2 is FYNGKV (reference sequence). The full variable domain, its missing parts supplied by reference TRBV3 and TRBJ2-3, is GPKVLQIPSHQIIDMGQMVTLNCDPVSNHLYFYWYKQILGQQMEFLVNFYNGKVMEKSKLFKDQFSVERPDGSYFTLKIQPTALEDSAVYFCASSLAGVASETLYFGSGTRLTVL.

As for this clone: Germline and genes here are mouse. Coverage ceases 1 residue before the CDR3 finishes, and the germline J gene fills in the end. J is TRBJ2-7 and V is TRBV19; the match to TRBD2 covers 12 bases. Germline CDR1 FNHDT, CDR2 SITEND (reference sequence). The junction had 3 bases not matched to a gene; V was cut back by 4 bases and J by 4 bases. The CDR3 is 14 residues long. The sequenced part of the CDR3 DNA is TGTGCCAGCAGTGGGGGACTGGGGGGTTATGAACAGTAC. This encodes CASSGGLGGYEQY. From start to end, the CDR3 is CASSGGLGGYEQYF.

This clone has a handful of counts. The listed genes are named as in mouse. The read terminates 1 residue before the CDR3 end, so the remaining end is supplied by the germline J gene. The chain links TRBV31 to TRBJ1-3, with D uncertain. The CDR3 runs to 14 residues. Per the germline V gene, CDR1 is GKSSPN and CDR2 is SITVG. V dropped 0 bases and J dropped 0 bases, with 6 bases sitting between them. The sequenced CDR3 bases are TGTGCCTGGAGTCTAGGCCGTTCTGGAAATACGCTCTAT. It translates to CAWSLGRSGNTLY. In full, the CDR3 is CAWSLGRSGNTLYF.

As to this clone: Genes and germline are mouse. The read terminates 1 residue ahead of where the CDR3 ends, so the germline J gene completes it. V and J are TRBV15 and TRBJ2-1; the D is unclear. The CDR3 runs 13 residues. CDR1 SGHND and CDR2 FRSKSL come from the germline V gene. The V end was cut by 1 base, the J end by 3 bases, with 4 bases between. This CDR3 is CASSLGAYAEQFF. The covered CDR3 bases are TGTGCCAGCAGTTTAGGCGCCTATGCTGAGCAGTTC.

Worth noting for this clone: Mouse names are used for the genes. Read sequence stops 1 residue before the CDR3 end, and the germline J gene provides the missing end. The chain employs TRBV13-3 and TRBJ2-7; 9 nucleotides match TRBD2. CDR3 length: 16 residues. CDR1 is NNHDY and CDR2 is SYVADS in the germline V gene. V dropped 2 bases and J dropped 6; count of bases not matched to a gene: 12. The part of the CDR3 DNA that was read is TGTGCCAGCAGTGAGGCTGGGGGGGGCGGAGCTTTTGAACAGTAC. It codes for CASSEAGGGGAFEQY. The whole CDR3 region reads CASSEAGGGGAFEQYF.

Comments on this clone: The listed genes are named as in mouse. Sequencing ends 1 residue short of the CDR3 end; the germline J gene provides the rest. The V call is TRBV26, the J call TRBJ1-1; no clear D gene. The length of the CDR3 is 14 residues. Germline V gives CDR1 KGHPV, CDR2 FQNQEV (reference sequence). With 0 bases removed from V and 3 bases from J, the gap between germline ends came to 8 bases. The CDR3 loop reads CASSLSRQDTEVFF. The DNA read from the CDR3 is TGTGCCAGCAGTCTGTCCAGGCAGGACACAGAAGTCTTC. The full variable domain, with the rest looked up from reference TRBV26 and TRBJ1-1, is NSKVIQTPRYLVKGQGQKAKMRCIPEKGHPVVFWYQQNKNNEFKFLINFQNQEVLQQIDMTEKRFSAECPSNSPCSLEIQSSEAGDSALYLCASSLSRQDTEVFFGKGTRLTVV.

This clone has only a few counts. Each gene name is a mouse one. The read is 1 residue too short to cover the CDR3 end, so that end is filled in from the germline J gene. The gene calls are TRBV26 and TRBJ1-4; no clear D gene. Per the germline V gene, CDR1 is KGHPV and CDR2 is FQNQEV (reference sequence). V dropped 5 bases and J dropped 4 bases, with 8 bases sitting between them. The CDR3 sequence is 13 residues long. CDR3 sequence: CASSVGINERLFF. CDR3 DNA (partial): TGTGCCAGCAGTGTCGGGATCAACGAAAGATTATTT.

This clone was observed once. Gene names are mouse gene names. With the read ending 1 residue before the CDR3 end, the germline J gene is used to fill in that end. The rearrangement uses TRBV15 and TRBJ2-7; 10 bases line up with TRBD2. Germline CDR1 SGHND, CDR2 FRSKSL. V gave up 6 bases and J gave up 6 bases; unmatched junction bases: 5. CDR3 length: 13 residues. The CDR3 DNA, read in part, is TGTGCCAGCAGCACCGGGACTGGGGTTGAACAGTAC. Translating it yields CASSTGTGVEQY. The CDR3 in full is CASSTGTGVEQYF. Full variable domain (missing parts from reference TRBV15 and TRBJ2-7): DAGVTQTPRHEVAEKGQTIILKCEPVSGHNDLFWYRQTKIQGLELLSYFRSKSLMEDGGAFKDRFKAEMLNSSFSTLKIQPTEPKDSAVYLCASSTGTGVEQYFGPGTRLTVL.

This clone has only a few counts. Any gene name here is a mouse gene name. Read data end 1 residue before the CDR3 end; the end is taken from the germline J gene. The V and J genes are TRBV15 and TRBJ2-1; TRBD2 matches 7 bases. Germline V gene lookup returns CDR1 SGHND and CDR2 FRSKSL. This CDR3 has 14 residues. J gave up 3 bases and V 1 base, and 0 bases lay outside the gene matches. Partial CDR3 DNA: TGTGCCAGCAGTTTAGACTGGGGCTATGCTGAGCAGTTC. It translates to CASSLDWGYAEQF. The whole CDR3 is CASSLDWGYAEQFF.

This clone was detected a few times. The gene symbols are mouse symbols. The sequence runs out 1 residue before the end of the CDR3; the remainder is reconstructed from the germline J gene. The chain uses TRBV1 and TRBJ1-3; possibly TRBD1 for D (5 bases). The V gene's germline CDR1 is NSQYPW and CDR2 LRSPGD (reference sequence). The CDR3 has 14 residues. V was cut by 4 bases and J by 0 bases, with 7 bases left in between. CDR3 sequence: CTCSGTHSGNTLYF. The covered CDR3 bases are TGCACCTGCAGTGGGACACATTCTGGAAATACGCTCTAT.

Details on this clone: Here the gene names and germline are mouse. The CDR3 loop is CSSSQYWGENTLYF. The sequenced part of the CDR3 DNA is TGCTCCAGCAGTCAATACTGGGGGGAAAACACCTTGTAC. This sequence joins TRBV23 and TRBJ2-4; TRBD2 is the table's D call and was not checked against the DNA. Read sequence stops 1 residue before the CDR3 end, and the germline J gene provides the missing end. Germline V gene lookup returns CDR1 KGHTA and CDR2 FQNQQP. The CDR3 loop spans 14 amino acids.

As concerns this clone: The gene names given are mouse names. The CDR3 end falls 1 residue outside the read, so it is completed with the germline J gene. The chain combines TRBV16 with TRBJ1-1, with TRBD1 identical over 7 bases. The CDR3 totals 14 residues. The germline V gene encodes CDR1 SGHSA and CDR2 FRNQAP. The junction had 3 bases not matched to a gene; V was cut back by 5 bases and J by 0 bases. The sequenced part of the CDR3 DNA is TGTGCAAGCAGCGAGACAGGGTCAAACACAGAAGTCTTC. This encodes CASSETGSNTEVF. In full, the CDR3 reads CASSETGSNTEVFF.

A few counts support this clone. Gene and germline names: mouse. The read finishes 1 residue shy of the CDR3 end, and the germline J gene is used to complete it. V usage is TRBV26 and J usage is TRBJ1-4; possibly TRBD1 for D (5 bases). The V end lost 2 bases, the J end lost 5 bases, and 9 bases lay between the germline ends. This CDR3 spans 14 amino acids. Germline V CDR1 and CDR2: KGHPV, FQNQEV (reference sequence). The CDR3 protein is CASSLPGRNERLFF. The covered CDR3 bases are TGTGCCAGCAGTCTGCCAGGGAGGAACGAAAGATTATTT.

This clone has more than one count but fewer than ten. Germline and genes: mouse. The CDR3 sequence is CSSSPSGFNERLFF. CDR3 DNA, as far as it was read: TGCTCCAGCAGTCCCTCGGGTTTCAACGAAAGATTATTT. V usage is TRBV23 and J usage is TRBJ1-4. With the read ending 1 residue before the CDR3 end, the germline J gene is used to fill in that end. This CDR3 has 14 residues. Germline V gene sequence: CDR1 KGHTA, CDR2 FQNQQP.

Notes on this clone: These gene names are mouse names. The read ends 1 residue early relative to the CDR3; the germline J gene fills the gap. J is TRBJ2-5 and V is TRBV1; D might be TRBD1 (6 bases). V gave up 0 bases and J gave up 4 bases, with 8 bases separating them. CDR1 and CDR2 from the germline V gene are NSQYPW and LRSPGD (reference sequence). There are 14 residues in the CDR3. The chain's CDR3 is CTCSADGQKDTQYF. CDR3 bases read: TGCACCTGCAGTGCAGATGGACAGAAAGACACCCAGTAC. Based on the CDR3 plus reference TRBV1 and TRBJ2-5, the full variable domain is VTLLEQNPRWRLVPRGQAVNLRCILKNSQYPWMSWYQQDLQKQLQWLFTLRSPGDKEVKSLPGADYLATRVTDTELRLQVANMSQGRTLYCTCSADGQKDTQYFGPGTRLLVL.

As to this clone: Genes here carry mouse names. The CDR3 end falls 1 residue outside the read, so it is completed with the germline J gene. V is TRBV26 and J is TRBJ1-4; 11 bases match TRBD1. The CDR3 contains 16 residues. Germline-derived CDR1 and CDR2 are KGHPV and FQNQEV (reference sequence). The V and J ends lost 4 bases and 4 bases, in that order; junction bases with no gene match: 5. The CDR3 loop is CASSPTGQGVNERLFF. Partial CDR3 DNA: TGTGCCAGCAGTCCCACGGGACAGGGGGTCAACGAAAGATTATTT.

With respect to this clone: Mouse germline and gene names are used. CDR3 DNA, as far as it was read: TGTGCCAGCAGTCTGTCGATCGGGGGGGCGCAAGACACCCAGTAC. It translates to CASSLSIGGAQDTQY. From start to end, the CDR3 is CASSLSIGGAQDTQYF. The chain couples TRBV26 to TRBJ2-5; 8 bases match TRBD2. The read halts 1 residue ahead of the CDR3 end, with the missing end drawn from the germline J gene. V gave up 0 bases and J gave up 3 bases; unmatched junction bases: 5. The CDR3 extends over 16 amino acids. The germline V gene has CDR1 KGHPV and CDR2 FQNQEV (reference sequence).

This clone was seen a handful of times. Mouse names are used for the genes. Read sequence stops 1 residue before the CDR3 end, and the germline J gene provides the missing end. J is TRBJ1-5 and V is TRBV19; 7 positions agree with TRBD1. The CDR3 length is 15 residues. V lost 4 bases and J lost 3; bases outside the gene matches: 7. Germline V gene sequence: CDR1 FNHDT, CDR2 SITEND (reference sequence). The covered CDR3 bases are TGTGCCAGCAGTGGGGCTGGGGACAGCAACCAGGCTCCGCTT. Its protein is CASSGAGDSNQAPL. Given in full, the CDR3 is CASSGAGDSNQAPLF.

This clone occurred a few times. The gene names here belong to mouse. Coverage ceases 1 residue before the CDR3 finishes, and the germline J gene fills in the end. This chain connects TRBV16 to TRBJ1-4; 9 bases align to TRBD1. CDR3 length: 15 residues. V shed 3 bases and J 2 bases; nucleotides not matched to a gene: 1. Germline assignment: CDR1 SGHSA and CDR2 FRNQAP. This CDR3 is CASSFTGGSNERLFF. Incomplete CDR3 DNA: TGTGCAAGCAGCTTCACAGGGGGCTCCAACGAAAGATTATTT.

Comments on this clone: Gene names are mouse gene names. The read terminates 1 residue ahead of where the CDR3 ends, so the germline J gene completes it. The V call is TRBV26, the J call TRBJ1-2; 7 bases line up with TRBD1. CDR1 KGHPV and CDR2 FQNQEV come from the germline V gene (reference sequence). This CDR3 region has 13 residues. Losses at the gene ends were 6 bases for V and 5 bases for J; bases not matched to a gene: 6. The CDR3 bases that were read are TGTGCCAGCAGCCGACAGGGCAGGTCCGACTACACC. This encodes CASSRQGRSDYT. The full CDR3 is CASSRQGRSDYTF.

In regard to this clone: Germline and genes: mouse. Read data end 1 residue before the CDR3 end; the end is taken from the germline J gene. The chain combines TRBV3 with TRBJ2-7; a weak D match, TRBD1 (6 bases). Trimming stripped 2 bases from V and 4 bases from J, with 9 bases between. Per germline, CDR1 SNHLY and CDR2 FYNGKV (reference sequence). CDR3 length: 13 amino acids. Incomplete CDR3 DNA: TGTGCCAGCAGCTTAAGGCAGGGGTATGAACAGTAC. Protein product: CASSLRQGYEQY. The full CDR3 is CASSLRQGYEQYF.

As concerns this clone: Gene names follow the mouse nomenclature. With the read ending 1 residue before the CDR3 end, the germline J gene is used to fill in that end. This rearrangement joins TRBV24 to TRBJ2-4; D remains unclear. The CDR3 has 12 amino acids. Germline V lookup: CDR1 KGHTA, CDR2 FRNEEI. The V gene lost 6 bases and the J gene lost 0 bases, with 4 bases spanning the gap. The DNA read from the CDR3 is TGTGCCAGCAGGGACAGTCAAAACACCTTGTAC. It yields the protein CASRDSQNTLY. The whole CDR3 reads CASRDSQNTLYF.

This clone was seen a handful of times. The genes are named according to mouse. The observed sequence ends 1 residue before the CDR3 terminus, with the missing tail filled in from the germline J gene. The V and J genes are TRBV23 and TRBJ1-2; the table's D call, TRBD1, has no DNA check behind it. Germline V gene lookup returns CDR1 KGHTA and CDR2 FQNQQP. There are 13 residues in the CDR3. CDR3 in amino acids: CSSSRQGDSDYTF. The CDR3 bases that were read are TGCTCCAGCAGTCGGCAGGGGGACTCCGACTACACC.

As concerns this clone: The genes are named according to mouse. Coverage ceases 1 residue before the CDR3 finishes, and the germline J gene fills in the end. The genes are TRBV26 and TRBJ1-1; no clear D. This CDR3 is 14 amino acids long. Germline CDR1 and CDR2: KGHPV and FQNQEV (reference sequence). V shed 0 bases and J shed 1 base, with 6 bases lying between them. The chain's CDR3 is CASSLSGRNTEVFF. CDR3 DNA, as far as it was read: TGTGCCAGCAGTCTGTCTGGACGGAACACAGAAGTCTTC.

Concerning this clone itself: Gene names are the mouse ones. The DNA ends 1 residue before the CDR3 does, and the rest of the CDR3 is filled in from the germline J gene. The same CDR3 also results from other DNA sequences found in this sample. The chain employs TRBV26 and TRBJ2-5; D is uncertain. Germline-derived CDR1 and CDR2 are KGHPV and FQNQEV (reference sequence). The CDR3 has 13 amino acids. The V end was cut by 3 bases, the J end by 0 bases, with 4 bases between. CDR3 sequence reads: CASSLGNQDTQYF. The sequenced CDR3 bases are TGTGCCAGCAGTCTAGGCAACCAAGACACCCAGTAC. Based on the CDR3 plus reference TRBV26 and TRBJ2-5, the full variable domain is NSKVIQTPRYLVKGQGQKAKMRCIPEKGHPVVFWYQQNKNNEFKFLINFQNQEVLQQIDMTEKRFSAECPSNSPCSLEIQSSEAGDSALYLCASSLGNQDTQYFGPGTRLLVL.

Comment on this clone: The germline and genes are mouse ones. The read comes to an end 1 residue before the CDR3 does, leaving the germline J gene to fill in the end. This rearrangement joins TRBV20 to TRBJ2-7; 9 positions agree with TRBD2. This CDR3 region has 14 residues. Germline-derived CDR1 and CDR2 are GFQATS and STVNSAI. J was trimmed by 3 bases and V by 1 base; bases with no gene match: 4. The CDR3 here is CGARAGLGFYEQYF. The CDR3 bases that were read are TGTGGTGCTAGGGCCGGACTGGGGTTCTATGAACAGTAC.

A word on this clone: Gene and germline names: mouse. The read ends 1 residue shy of where the CDR3 ends; the end is completed using the germline J gene. The gene calls are TRBV26 and TRBJ1-2; TRBD1 aligns across 9 bases. This CDR3 is 15 amino acids long. V dropped 6 bases and J dropped 2; count of bases not matched to a gene: 7. The germline V gene encodes CDR1 KGHPV and CDR2 FQNQEV (reference sequence). The covered CDR3 bases are TGTGCCAGCAGGCTCCGGGACAGGGCGAACTCCGACTACACC. It codes for CASRLRDRANSDYT. The whole CDR3 sequence reads CASRLRDRANSDYTF.

This clone occurred a few times. Gene names are mouse gene names. The CDR3 extends 1 residue past the end of the read, so its final part is completed from the germline J gene. J is TRBJ1-3 and V is TRBV26; 11 bases are a match to TRBD1. Trimming cost V 6 bases and J 2 bases; bases outside gene matches: 3. Per germline, CDR1 KGHPV and CDR2 FQNQEV (reference sequence). The CDR3 is made up of 15 amino acids. Incomplete CDR3 DNA: TGTGCCAGCAGCCGGGGACAGGGGGCTGGAAATACGCTCTAT. Translation gives CASSRGQGAGNTLY. The complete CDR3 reads CASSRGQGAGNTLYF.

As regards this clone: These gene names are mouse names. The observed sequence ends 1 residue before the CDR3 terminus, with the missing tail filled in from the germline J gene. V and J are TRBV29 and TRBJ1-1, with D maybe TRBD1 (6 bases). This CDR3 contains 13 residues. Trimming pared 6 bases from V and 3 bases from J, leaving 11 bases between. Germline V gene lookup returns CDR1 MSHET and CDR2 SYDVDS. The DNA read from the CDR3 is TGTGCTAGCAGCCTCAGGGGATACACAGAAGTCTTC. This sequence encodes CASSLRGYTEVF. The entire CDR3 sequence reads CASSLRGYTEVFF. Together with reference TRBV29 and TRBJ1-1, the CDR3 gives the full variable domain: DMKVTQMPRYLIKRMGENVLLECGQDMSHETMYWYRQDPGLGLQLIYISYDVDSNSEGDIPKGYRVSRKKREHFSLILDSAKTNQTSVYFCASSLRGYTEVFFGKGTRLTVV.